The present T cell receptor (beta chain) was sequenced within a study of control samples from healthy donors and cancer patients. The CDR3 runs 16 residues. Trimming at V came to 6 bases and at J to 2 bases, leaving 12 bases not matched to a gene. Germline V lookup: CDR1 LNHDA, CDR2 SQIVND (reference sequence). Produced via immunoSEQ multiplex PCR; TCRdb's table is partial and in-frame only. In the table there are some 140,000 clones, 90% to 95% of which are singletons. The specimen was blood. This receptor was taken from a man aged 40-49 years in good health. The chain employs TRBV19 and TRBJ1-1; 7 bases agree with TRBD1. For the CDR3, the DNA is TGTGCCAGTAGGGACTACCGGGACAGCCTTAACACTGAAGCTTTCTTT. Translated: CASRDYRDSLNTEAFF.